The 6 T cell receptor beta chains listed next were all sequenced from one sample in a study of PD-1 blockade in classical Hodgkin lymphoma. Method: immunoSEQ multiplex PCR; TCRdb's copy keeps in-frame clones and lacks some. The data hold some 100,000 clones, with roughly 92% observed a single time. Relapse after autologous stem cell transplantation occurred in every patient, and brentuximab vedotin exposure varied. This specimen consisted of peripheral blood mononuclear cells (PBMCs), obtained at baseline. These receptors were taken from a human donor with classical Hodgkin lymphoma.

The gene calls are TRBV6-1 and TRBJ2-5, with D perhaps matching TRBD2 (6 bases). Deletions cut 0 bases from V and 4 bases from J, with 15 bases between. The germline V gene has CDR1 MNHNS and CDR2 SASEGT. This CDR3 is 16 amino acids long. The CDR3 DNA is TGTGCCAGCAGTGAAGCTGGCGGGATATGGGCAGAGACCCAGTACTTC. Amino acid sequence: CASSEAGGIWAETQYF.

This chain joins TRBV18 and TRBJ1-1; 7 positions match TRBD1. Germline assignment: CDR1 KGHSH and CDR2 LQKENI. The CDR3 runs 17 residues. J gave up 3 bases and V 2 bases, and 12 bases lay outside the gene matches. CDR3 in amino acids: CASSPLGQRILDTEAFF. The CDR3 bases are TGTGCCAGCTCACCATTGGGACAGCGAATCCTGGACACTGAAGCTTTCTTT.

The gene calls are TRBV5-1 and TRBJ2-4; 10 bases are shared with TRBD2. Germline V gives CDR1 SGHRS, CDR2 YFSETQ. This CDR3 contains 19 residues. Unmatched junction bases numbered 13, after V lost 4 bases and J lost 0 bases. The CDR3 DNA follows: TGCGCCAGCAGCCCGGTGGAGGCTAGCGGGAGCCTAGCCAAAAACATTCAGTACTTC. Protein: CASSPVEASGSLAKNIQYF.

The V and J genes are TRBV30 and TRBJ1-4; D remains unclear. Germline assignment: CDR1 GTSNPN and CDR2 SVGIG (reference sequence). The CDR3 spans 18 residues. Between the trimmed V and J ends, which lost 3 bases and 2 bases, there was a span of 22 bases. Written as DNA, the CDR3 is TGTGCCTGGAGCTGGAGGCCTCAGTCTCTTAGGACTAATGAAAAACTGTTTTTT. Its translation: CAWSWRPQSLRTNEKLFF.

In nucleotides, the CDR3 is TGTGCCAGCAGCTTAGAACGTTACGAGACCCAGTACTTC. Its protein is CASSLERYETQYF. V is TRBV7-9 and J is TRBJ2-5; D call uncertain. V lost 1 base to trimming and J lost 5 bases, with 8 bases between them. Germline values: CDR1 SEHNR, CDR2 FQNEAQ (reference sequence). The CDR3 sequence is 13 residues long.

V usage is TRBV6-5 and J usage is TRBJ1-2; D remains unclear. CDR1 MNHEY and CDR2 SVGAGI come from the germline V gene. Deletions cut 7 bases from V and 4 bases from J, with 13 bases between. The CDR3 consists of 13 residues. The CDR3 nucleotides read TGTGCCAGCACATGGCTTCTAGGCTATGGCTACACCTTC. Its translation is CASTWLLGYGYTF.